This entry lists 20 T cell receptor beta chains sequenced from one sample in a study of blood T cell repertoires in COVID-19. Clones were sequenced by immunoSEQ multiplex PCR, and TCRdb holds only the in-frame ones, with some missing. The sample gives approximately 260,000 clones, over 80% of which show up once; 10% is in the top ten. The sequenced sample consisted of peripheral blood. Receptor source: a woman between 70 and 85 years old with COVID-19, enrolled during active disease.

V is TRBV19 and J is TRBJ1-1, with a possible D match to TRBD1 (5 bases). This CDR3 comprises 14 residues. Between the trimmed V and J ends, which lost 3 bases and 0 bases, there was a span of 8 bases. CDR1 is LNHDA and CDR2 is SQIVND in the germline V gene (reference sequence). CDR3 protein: CASSIGGLNTEAFF. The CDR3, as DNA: TGTGCCAGTAGTATCGGGGGATTGAACACTGAAGCTTTCTTT.

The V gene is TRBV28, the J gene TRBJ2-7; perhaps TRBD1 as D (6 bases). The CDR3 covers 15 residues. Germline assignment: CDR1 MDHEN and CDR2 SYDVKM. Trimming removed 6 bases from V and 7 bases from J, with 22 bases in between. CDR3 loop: CASRAQGTKGGEQYF. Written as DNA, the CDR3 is TGTGCCAGCAGGGCTCAGGGGACGAAGGGTGGTGAGCAGTACTTC.

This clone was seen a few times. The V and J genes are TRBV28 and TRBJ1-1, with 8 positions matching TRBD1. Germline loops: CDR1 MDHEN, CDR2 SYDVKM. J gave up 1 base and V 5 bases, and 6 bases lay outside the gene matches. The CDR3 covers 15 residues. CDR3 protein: CASSEYRGGNTEAFF. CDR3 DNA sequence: TGTGCCAGCAGTGAGTACAGGGGGGGGAACACTGAAGCTTTCTTT.

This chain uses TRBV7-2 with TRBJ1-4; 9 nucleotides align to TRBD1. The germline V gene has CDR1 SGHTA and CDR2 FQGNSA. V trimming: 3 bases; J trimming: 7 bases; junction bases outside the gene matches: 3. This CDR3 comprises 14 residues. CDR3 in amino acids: CASSFDRGSEKLFF. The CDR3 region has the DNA TGTGCCAGCAGCTTCGACAGGGGGAGTGAAAAACTGTTTTTT.

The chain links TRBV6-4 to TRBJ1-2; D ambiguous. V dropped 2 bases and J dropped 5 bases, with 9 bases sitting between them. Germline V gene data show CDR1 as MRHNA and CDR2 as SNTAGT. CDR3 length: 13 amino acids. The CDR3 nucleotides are TGTGCCAGCAGTGACGAGACGGGATATGGCTACACCTTC. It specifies CASSDETGYGYTF.

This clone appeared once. The CDR3 region has the DNA TGTGCCAGCAGCCAAGATTTGGCCAGTAACTATGGCTACACCTTC. Its protein is CASSQDLASNYGYTF. This chain connects TRBV4-2 to TRBJ1-2, with D unclear. The CDR3 covers 15 residues. V lost 0 bases to trimming and J lost 1 base, with 9 bases between them. Germline CDR1 reads LGHNA; CDR2 reads YNFKEQ.

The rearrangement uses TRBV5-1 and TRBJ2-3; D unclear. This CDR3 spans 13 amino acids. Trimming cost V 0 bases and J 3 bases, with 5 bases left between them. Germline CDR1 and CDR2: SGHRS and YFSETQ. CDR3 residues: CASSLGGTDTQYF. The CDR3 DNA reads TGCGCCAGCAGCTTGGGAGGTACAGATACGCAGTATTTT.

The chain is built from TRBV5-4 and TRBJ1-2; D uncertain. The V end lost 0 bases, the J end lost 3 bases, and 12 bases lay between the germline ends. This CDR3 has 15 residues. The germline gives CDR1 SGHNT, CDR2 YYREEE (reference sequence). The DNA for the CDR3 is TGTGCCAGCAGCTTGGAATTGAGCACAGACTATGGCTACACCTTC. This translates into CASSLELSTDYGYTF.

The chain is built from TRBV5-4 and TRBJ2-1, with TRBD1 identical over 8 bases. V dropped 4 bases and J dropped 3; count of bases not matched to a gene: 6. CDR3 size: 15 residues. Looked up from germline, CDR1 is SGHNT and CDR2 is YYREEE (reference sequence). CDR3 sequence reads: CASSPDRGNYNEQFF. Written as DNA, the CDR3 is TGTGCCAGCAGCCCCGACAGGGGCAACTACAATGAGCAGTTCTTC.

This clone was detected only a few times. CDR3 sequence reads: CASTLSGGSTDTQYF. The CDR3 DNA sequence: TGTGCCAGTACTTTGAGCGGGGGGAGCACAGATACGCAGTATTTT. J is TRBJ2-3 and V is TRBV19; 9 bases are a match to TRBD2. This CDR3 region has 15 residues. Trimming cost V 7 bases and J 0 bases; bases outside gene matches: 5. The germline CDR1 and CDR2 sequences are LNHDA and SQIVND (reference sequence).

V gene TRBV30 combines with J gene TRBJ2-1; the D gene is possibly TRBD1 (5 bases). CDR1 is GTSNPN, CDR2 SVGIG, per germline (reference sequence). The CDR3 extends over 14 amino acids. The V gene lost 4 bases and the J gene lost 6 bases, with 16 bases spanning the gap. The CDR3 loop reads CAWKFKGIRNEQFF. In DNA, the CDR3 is TGTGCCTGGAAATTTAAGGGGATACGCAATGAGCAGTTCTTC.

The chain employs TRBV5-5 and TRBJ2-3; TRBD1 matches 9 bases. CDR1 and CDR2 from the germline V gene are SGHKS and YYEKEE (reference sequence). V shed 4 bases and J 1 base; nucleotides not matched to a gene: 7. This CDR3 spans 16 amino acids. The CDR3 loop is CASSISGTGRTDTQYF. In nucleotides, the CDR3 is TGTGCCAGCAGCATCTCCGGGACAGGGCGCACAGATACGCAGTATTTT. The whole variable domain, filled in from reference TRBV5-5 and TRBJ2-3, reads DAGVTQSPTHLIKTRGQQVTLRCSPISGHKSVSWYQQVLGQGPQFIFQYYEKEERGRGNFPDRFSARQFPNYSSELNVNALLLGDSALYLCASSISGTGRTDTQYFGPGTRLTVL.

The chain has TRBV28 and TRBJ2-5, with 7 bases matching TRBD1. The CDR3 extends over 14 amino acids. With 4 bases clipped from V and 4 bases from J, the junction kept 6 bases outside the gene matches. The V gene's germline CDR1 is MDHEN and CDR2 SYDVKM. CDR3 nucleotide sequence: TGTGCCAGCAGTTCCCCCGACAGGGCAGAGACCCAGTACTTC. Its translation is CASSSPDRAETQYF. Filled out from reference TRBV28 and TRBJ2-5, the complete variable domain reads DVKVTQSSRYLVKRTGEKVFLECVQDMDHENMFWYRQDPGLGLRLIYFSYDVKMKEKGDIPEGYSVSREKKERFSLILESASTNQTSMYLCASSSPDRAETQYFGPGTRLLVL.

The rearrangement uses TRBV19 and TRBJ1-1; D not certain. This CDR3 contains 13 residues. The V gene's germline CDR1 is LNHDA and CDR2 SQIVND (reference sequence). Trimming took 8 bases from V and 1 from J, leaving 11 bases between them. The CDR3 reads CASRPTTNTEAFF. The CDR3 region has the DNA TGTGCCAGTCGCCCAACAACGAACACTGAAGCTTTCTTT.

Here the CDR3 DNA reads TGTGCCTGCTCCCAGGGGACCTTCGGTAGTTCACCCCTCCACTTT. It encodes CACSQGTFGSSPLHF. This rearrangement joins TRBV19 to TRBJ1-6; weak D call: TRBD1 (6 bases). There are 15 residues in the CDR3. The germline CDR1 and CDR2 sequences are LNHDA and SQIVND (reference sequence). V was shortened by 11 bases and J by 9 bases, with 23 bases between the two germline ends.

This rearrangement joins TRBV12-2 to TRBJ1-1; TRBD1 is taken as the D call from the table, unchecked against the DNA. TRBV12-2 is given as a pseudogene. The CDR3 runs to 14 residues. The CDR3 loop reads CASRFTGEGTEAFF. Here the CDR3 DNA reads TGTGCAAGTCGCTTCACAGGGGAAGGCACTGAAGCTTTCTTT.

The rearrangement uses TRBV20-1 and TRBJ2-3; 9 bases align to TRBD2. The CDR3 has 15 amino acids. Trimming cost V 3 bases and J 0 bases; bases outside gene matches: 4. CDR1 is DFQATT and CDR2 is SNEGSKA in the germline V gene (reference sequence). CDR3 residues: CSASKREASTDTQYF. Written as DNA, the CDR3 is TGCAGTGCTAGTAAGCGGGAGGCAAGCACAGATACGCAGTATTTT.

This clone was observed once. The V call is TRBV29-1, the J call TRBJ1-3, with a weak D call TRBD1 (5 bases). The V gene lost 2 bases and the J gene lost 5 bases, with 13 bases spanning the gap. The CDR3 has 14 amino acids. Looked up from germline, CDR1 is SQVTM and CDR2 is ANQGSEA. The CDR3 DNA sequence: TGCAGCGTTGAAAAGGCAGGGAAAAGAAACACCATATATTTT. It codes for CSVEKAGKRNTIYF.

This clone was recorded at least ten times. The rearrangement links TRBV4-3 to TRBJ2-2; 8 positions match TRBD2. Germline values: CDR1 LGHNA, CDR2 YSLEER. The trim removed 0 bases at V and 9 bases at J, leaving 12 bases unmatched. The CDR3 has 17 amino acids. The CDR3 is CASSQDMIAGQGRELFF. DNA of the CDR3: TGCGCCAGCAGCCAAGATATGATAGCGGGGCAAGGGCGGGAGCTGTTTTTT.

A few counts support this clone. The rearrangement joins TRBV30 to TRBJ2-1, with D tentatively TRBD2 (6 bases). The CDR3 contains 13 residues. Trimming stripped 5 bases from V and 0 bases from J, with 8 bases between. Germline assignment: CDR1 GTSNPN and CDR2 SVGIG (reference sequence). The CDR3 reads CAWGDFSYNEQFF. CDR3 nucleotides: TGTGCCTGGGGGGACTTCTCCTACAATGAGCAGTTCTTC.